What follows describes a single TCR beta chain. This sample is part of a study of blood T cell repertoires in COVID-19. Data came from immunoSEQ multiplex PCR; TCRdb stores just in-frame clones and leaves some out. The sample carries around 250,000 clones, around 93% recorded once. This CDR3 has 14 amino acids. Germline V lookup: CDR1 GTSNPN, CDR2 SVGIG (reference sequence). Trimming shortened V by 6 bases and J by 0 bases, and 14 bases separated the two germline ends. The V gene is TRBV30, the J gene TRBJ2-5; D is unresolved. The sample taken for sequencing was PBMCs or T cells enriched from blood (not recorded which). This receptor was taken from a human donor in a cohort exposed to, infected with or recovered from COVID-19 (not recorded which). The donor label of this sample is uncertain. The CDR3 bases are TGTGCCTGCTCACGGTCCTTAAACCAAGAGACCCAGTACTTC. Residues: CACSRSLNQETQYF.